The 26 T cell receptor beta chains presented below share a single source sample, sequenced in a study of cytomegalovirus exposure and HLA in healthy donors. A multiplex PCR was run with 60 Vbeta primers and 13 Jbeta primers. Generated by immunoSEQ multiplex PCR, the TCRdb table keeps only in-frame clones and is missing some. The table records about 82,000 clones, roughly a tenth of them present only once. Sequencing was carried out using PBMCs. Source of these receptors: a man between 60 and 75 years old in good health and CMV-seropositive.

V is TRBV7-9 and J is TRBJ2-5, with D possibly matching TRBD2 (7 bases). Gene TRBJ2-7 matches the end of the DNA better, so the J call may be wrong. The length of the CDR3 is 14 residues. In germline, CDR1 is SEHNR, CDR2 FQNEAQ (reference sequence). DNA for the CDR3: TGTGCCAGCAGCTTGGACCTGGGGGGGCTCGAGCAGTACTTC. It yields the protein CASSLDLGGLEQYF.

This clone appeared a few times. This chain joins TRBV2 and TRBJ2-7, with 10 bases fitting TRBD1. V gave up 6 bases and J gave up 4 bases; unmatched junction bases: 6. Germline assignment: CDR1 SNHLY and CDR2 FYNNEI. This CDR3 spans 14 amino acids. This chain's CDR3 is CASRDPGQGYEQYF. The DNA of the CDR3 is TGTGCCAGCAGGGATCCGGGACAGGGGTACGAGCAGTACTTC.

This clone was seen more than once but under ten times. J is TRBJ2-1 and V is TRBV2; a weak D match, TRBD1 (6 bases). With 2 bases removed from V and 9 bases from J, the gap between germline ends came to 11 bases. In germline, CDR1 is SNHLY, CDR2 FYNNEI. The CDR3 contains 13 residues. The CDR3 DNA reads as TGTGCCAGCAGTGAATCCAGGGGCGGTGAGCAGTTCTTC. Protein sequence: CASSESRGGEQFF.

This clone appeared a few times. CDR3 protein: CASSFLLADYGYTF. The CDR3 region has the DNA TGCGCCAGCAGCTTCTTGTTGGCAGACTATGGCTACACCTTC. This sequence joins TRBV5-1 and TRBJ1-2; no definite D call. Germline V gene sequence: CDR1 SGHRS, CDR2 YFSETQ. The V and J ends lost 2 bases and 3 bases respectively, with 11 bases between them. The CDR3 loop spans 14 amino acids.

V usage is TRBV4-1 and J usage is TRBJ1-3; the D gene is possibly TRBD1 (6 bases). Germline-derived CDR1 and CDR2 are MGHRA and YSYEKL. The V end lost 4 bases, the J end lost 0 bases, and 13 bases lay between the germline ends. The CDR3 is made up of 16 amino acids. The chain's CDR3 is CASSPPGTNSGNTIYF. The CDR3 DNA is TGCGCCAGCAGCCCTCCCGGGACAAACTCTGGAAACACCATATATTTT.

CDR3: CASSLGGGWDRDLISYEQYF. The CDR3 bases are TGTGCCAGCAGCTTAGGGGGGGGCTGGGACAGGGACCTCATATCCTACGAGCAGTACTTC. J is TRBJ2-7 and V is TRBV7-8; 9 bases fit TRBD1. The CDR3 sequence is 20 residues long. Germline V gene lookup returns CDR1 SGHVS and CDR2 FQNEAQ. The junction had 17 bases not matched to a gene; V was cut back by 1 base and J by 1 base.

V usage is TRBV6-5 and J usage is TRBJ2-3, with TRBD1 matching over 11 bases. Losses at the gene ends were 2 bases for V and 7 bases for J; bases not matched to a gene: 5. The germline V gene has CDR1 MNHEY and CDR2 SVGAGI. The CDR3 is 15 amino acids. Here the CDR3 DNA reads TGTGCCAGCAGTTACGAGGACAGGGGGCGTAATACGCAGTATTTT. It codes for CASSYEDRGRNTQYF.

V is TRBV15 and J is TRBJ1-5; D gene uncertain. This CDR3 is built from 13 residues. V was shortened by 0 bases and J by 8 bases, with 8 bases between the two germline ends. CDR1 LNHNV and CDR2 YYDKDF come from the germline V gene (reference sequence). The CDR3 region has the DNA TGTGCCACCAGCAGAGATTTGGGCGAGCCCCAGCATTTT. It codes for CATSRDLGEPQHF.

This clone was counted only a few times. The V gene is TRBV5-4, the J gene TRBJ2-1, with TRBD2 matching 14 bases. V lost 4 bases, J lost 3 bases, and 6 bases stayed unmatched. This CDR3 is built from 17 residues. From germline, CDR1 is SGHNT and CDR2 YYREEE (reference sequence). CDR3 in amino acids: CASSRGTSGSVYNEQFF. The CDR3 nucleotides read TGTGCCAGCAGCAGAGGGACTAGCGGGAGCGTCTACAATGAGCAGTTCTTC.

A few counts support this clone. The J gene is TRBJ2-1, the V gene TRBV7-9, with 7 bases fitting TRBD1. The CDR3 spans 16 residues. With V trimmed by 3 bases and J by 0 bases, 5 bases remained unmatched. CDR1 is SEHNR and CDR2 is FQNEAQ in the germline V gene (reference sequence). The CDR3: CASSFRQGSSYNEQFF. CDR3 in DNA: TGTGCCAGCAGCTTCCGACAGGGCAGCTCCTACAATGAGCAGTTCTTC.

This clone was picked up a small number of times. V gene TRBV4-1 combines with J gene TRBJ2-7; 7 positions match TRBD1. V gave up 3 bases and J gave up 6 bases; unmatched junction bases: 11. Germline V gives CDR1 MGHRA, CDR2 YSYEKL. This CDR3 is 15 amino acids long. This CDR3 is CASSHVERGRREQYF. The DNA of the CDR3 is TGCGCCAGCAGCCACGTCGAGAGGGGGCGACGCGAGCAGTACTTC.

This clone was picked up many times. The rearrangement links TRBV28 to TRBJ1-4; tentative D call: TRBD1 (5 bases). The germline CDR1 and CDR2 sequences are MDHEN and SYDVKM. Trimming cost V 4 bases and J 6 bases, with 15 bases left between them. The CDR3 loop spans 15 amino acids. The CDR3 DNA reads TGTGCCAGCAGTTCTCCGGGCGAAGGGGATGAAAAACTGTTTTTT. Residues: CASSSPGEGDEKLFF.

This clone showed up just a few times. The rearrangement links TRBV7-9 to TRBJ1-5; D unclear. The CDR3 is made up of 15 amino acids. The germline CDR1 and CDR2 sequences are SEHNR and FQNEAQ (reference sequence). V gave up 4 bases and J gave up 3 bases, with 13 bases separating them. The CDR3 reads CASSSGVQPNQPQHF. The CDR3 bases are TGTGCCAGCAGCTCCGGGGTCCAGCCCAATCAGCCCCAGCATTTT. Together with reference TRBV7-9 and TRBJ1-5, the CDR3 gives the full variable domain: DTGVSQNPRHKITKRGQNVTFRCDPISEHNRLYWYRQTLGQGPEFLTYFQNEAQLEKSRLLSDRFSAERPKGSFSTLEIQRTEQGDSAMYLCASSSGVQPNQPQHFGDGTRLSIL.

The rearrangement links TRBV18 to TRBJ2-5; D ambiguous. Germline V gene data show CDR1 as KGHSH and CDR2 as LQKENI. Deletions cut 3 bases from V and 5 bases from J, with 4 bases between. The CDR3 spans 11 residues. DNA for the CDR3: TGTGCCAGCTCACCTTCGGAGACCCAGTACTTC. It is translated as CASSPSETQYF. The complete variable domain, with remaining parts taken from reference TRBV18 and TRBJ2-5, reads NAGVMQNPRHLVRRRGQEARLRCSPMKGHSHVYWYRQLPEEGLKFMVYLQKENIIDESGMPKERFSAEFPKEGPSILRIQQVVRGDSAAYFCASSPSETQYFGPGTRLLVL.

This clone was detected only a few times. CDR3 sequence reads: CASSLGQGVDKNIQYF. In nucleotides, the CDR3 is TGTGCCAGCAGTCTCGGACAGGGGGTGGACAAAAACATTCAGTACTTC. The V gene is TRBV7-9, the J gene TRBJ2-4; 10 bases match TRBD1. Germline V gene lookup returns CDR1 SEHNR and CDR2 FQNEAQ (reference sequence). The V segment lost 6 bases and the J segment 3 bases; nucleotides outside the gene matches: 8. The CDR3 has 16 amino acids.

The chain is built from TRBV27 and TRBJ2-1; maybe TRBD1 (5 bases). The CDR3 has 13 amino acids. Germline values: CDR1 MNHEY, CDR2 SMNVEV (reference sequence). With 5 bases removed from V and 4 bases from J, the gap between germline ends came to 9 bases. The CDR3: CASSMTEYNEQFF. In nucleotides, the CDR3 is TGTGCCAGCAGTATGACAGAGTACAATGAGCAGTTCTTC.

A word on this clone: A junction boundary mismatches the germline segment, possibly from a read error. The chain is built from TRBV7-7 and TRBJ2-5; maybe TRBD2 (6 bases). CDR3 length equals 14 residues. CDR1 SSHAT and CDR2 FNYEAQ come from the germline V gene (reference sequence). The CDR3 DNA follows: TGTGCTAGCAGCCCCCAACCTAGCGAGGAGACCCAGTACTTC. Its translation is CASSPQPSEETQYF.

This clone was seen a few times. The J gene is TRBJ2-5, the V gene TRBV27; 10 bases map to TRBD2. V shed 3 bases, J shed 7 bases, and the junction held 8 bases outside the gene matches. CDR3 size: 15 residues. Germline CDR1 is MNHEY and CDR2 is SMNVEV (reference sequence). CDR3 residues: CASSLLAGVAGTQYF. The CDR3 DNA follows: TGTGCCAGCAGTTTGCTAGCGGGAGTCGCTGGGACCCAGTACTTC.

This clone came up a few times. The rearrangement links TRBV29-1 to TRBJ2-3; 9 bases agree with TRBD2. J gave up 4 bases and V 4 bases, and 9 bases lay outside the gene matches. Germline-derived CDR1 and CDR2 are SQVTM and ANQGSEA. The CDR3 is 15 amino acids. The CDR3 coding sequence is TGCAGCGTTGTATGGGCGGGGGGGCCCCCAGATACGCAGTATTTT. Protein sequence: CSVVWAGGPPDTQYF.

The chain employs TRBV2 and TRBJ2-5, with 9 bases matching TRBD2. J gave up 10 bases and V 6 bases, and 9 bases lay outside the gene matches. The CDR3 totals 13 residues. The germline CDR1 and CDR2 sequences are SNHLY and FYNNEI. CDR3 residues: CASRGIAGEIQYF. For the CDR3, the DNA is TGTGCCAGCAGGGGGATAGCGGGAGAAATCCAGTACTTC.

The V and J genes are TRBV6-1 and TRBJ2-7; TRBD2 agrees at 7 bases. This CDR3 is 14 amino acids long. V dropped 4 bases and J dropped 0; count of bases not matched to a gene: 3. Germline V gene sequence: CDR1 MNHNS, CDR2 SASEGT. The CDR3 spells CASSVTSDSYEQYF. The CDR3 bases are TGTGCCAGCAGTGTCACTAGCGACTCCTACGAGCAGTACTTC.

The chain recombines TRBV19 with TRBJ2-5; D perhaps matches TRBD1 (6 bases). V dropped 2 bases and J dropped 5 bases, with 21 bases sitting between them. CDR1 LNHDA and CDR2 SQIVND come from the germline V gene (reference sequence). CDR3 size: 17 residues. The DNA for the CDR3 is TGTGCCAGTAGTATAAAAGGTACAGGGAGTTCGTGGGAGACCCAGTACTTC. It specifies CASSIKGTGSSWETQYF. Full variable domain (outside the CDR3, taken from reference TRBV19 and TRBJ2-5): DGGITQSPKYLFRKEGQNVTLSCEQNLNHDAMYWYRQDPGQGLRLIYYSQIVNDFQKGDIAEGYSVSREKKESFPLTVTSAQKNPTAFYLCASSIKGTGSSWETQYFGPGTRLLVL.

This clone was recorded a few times. This sequence joins TRBV9 and TRBJ1-2; perhaps TRBD1 as D (5 bases). CDR3 length equals 17 residues. Germline values: CDR1 SGDLS, CDR2 YYNGEE. V was trimmed by 0 bases and J by 5 bases, leaving 20 bases between them. As DNA, the CDR3 is TGTGCCAGCAGCGTAGAGTCCAGCAACACAGGAGCTTATGGCTACACCTTC. The encoded protein is CASSVESSNTGAYGYTF.

The V gene is TRBV6-5, the J gene TRBJ2-1; 11 nucleotides align to TRBD2. The CDR3 is 15 amino acids. Germline V gene sequence: CDR1 MNHEY, CDR2 SVGAGI. Trimming cost V 1 base and J 8 bases; bases outside gene matches: 4. CDR3 sequence: CASSYLAGGLHEQFF. CDR3 bases: TGTGCCAGCAGTTACTTAGCGGGAGGGCTGCATGAGCAGTTCTTC.

The chain couples TRBV6-1 to TRBJ1-1; the match to TRBD1 covers 7 bases. The germline V gene encodes CDR1 MNHNS and CDR2 SASEGT. V shed 5 bases and J 11 bases; nucleotides not matched to a gene: 14. This CDR3 contains 14 residues. CDR3 loop: CASSHSRRGRSAFF. In nucleotides, the CDR3 is TGTGCCAGCAGTCATTCGCGGAGGGGGCGTTCTGCTTTCTTT.

The V gene is TRBV6-4, the J gene TRBJ1-2; 9 positions match TRBD1. CDR1 and CDR2 (germline): MRHNA, SNTAGT. V trimming: 6 bases; J trimming: 7 bases; junction bases outside the gene matches: 12. CDR3 length equals 15 residues. This CDR3 reads CASRVDRGTPSGYTF. The CDR3, as DNA: TGTGCCAGCAGGGTGGACAGGGGAACGCCAAGTGGCTACACCTTC.